This T cell receptor beta chain was captured by sequencing in a study of shared clonotypes between healthy human individuals. V was clipped by 5 bases and J by 5 bases, with 13 bases between them. CDR3 size: 14 residues. Germline-derived CDR1 and CDR2 are LNHDA and SQIVND (reference sequence). As to this clone: Its matching antigen is unknown.

A deep-level run was used for the assay. The protocol was immunoSEQ multiplex PCR, while the TCRdb copy is restricted to in-frame clones and leaves out a portion. The repertoire consists of approximately 1.1 million clones, with about 84% occurring once and the leading ten covering approximately 0.5%. Points from the study as a whole: Clonotype sharing among donors was thought likely to change with sequencing depth. The study found about 5% of naive CD4 clonotypes shared across several donors. Generally, naive subsets (rather than memory subsets) showed larger estimated richness.

The source of this sequence is a man between 18 and 35 years old in good health. Some clones in this sample may be carry-over from other donors' samples. The sequenced sample consisted of memory CD4+ T cells from PBMCs. Regarding subset: CD45RA-negative fraction. The chain links TRBV19 to TRBJ2-4; D is ambiguous. The CDR3 DNA reads as TGTGCCAGTAGTCCGCGGTTCGGTCAAAACATTCAGTACTTC. Amino acids: CASSPRFGQNIQYF. The complete variable domain, with remaining parts taken from reference TRBV19 and TRBJ2-4, reads DGGITQSPKYLFRKEGQNVTLSCEQNLNHDAMYWYRQDPGQGLRLIYYSQIVNDFQKGDIAEGYSVSREKKESFPLTVTSAQKNPTAFYLCASSPRFGQNIQYFGAGTRLSVL.